Listed here is a single T cell receptor beta chain. Its antigen is unidentified. The data are from a study of beta chain features in type 1 diabetes. Whole-study results and caveats: It was among patients, rather than healthy donors, that naive, central memory and Treg TCRB repertoires appeared more similar. Any HLA-type effect on TCRB rearrangement remained unresolved here. Insertion counts at VDJ junctions were lower in type 1 diabetes patients, who also showed more deletions there. Patients with Type 1 diabetes showed moderately but significantly shorter TCRB CDR3s in all four CD4+ subsets.

The germline gives CDR1 SGHNT, CDR2 YYREEE (reference sequence). Unmatched junction bases numbered 8, after V lost 0 bases and J lost 3 bases. There are 17 residues in the CDR3. Expressed TCRB transcripts were sequenced, since all the RNA that had been isolated was reverse transcribed. Repertoires were generated with immunoSEQ multiplex PCR, while TCRdb's copy carries only in-frame clones and drops some. The sample includes 220,000 or so clones, 55% to 70% of them seen just once. This rearrangement joins TRBV5-4 to TRBJ2-1; 8 bases align to TRBD1. Sequenced: naive CD4+ T cells from blood. The source is a young man in good health. The CDR3 DNA sequence: TGTGCCAGCAGCTTGGTGGTTAAGGACAGGGTCTACAATGAGCAGTTCTTC. This translates into CASSLVVKDRVYNEQFF.